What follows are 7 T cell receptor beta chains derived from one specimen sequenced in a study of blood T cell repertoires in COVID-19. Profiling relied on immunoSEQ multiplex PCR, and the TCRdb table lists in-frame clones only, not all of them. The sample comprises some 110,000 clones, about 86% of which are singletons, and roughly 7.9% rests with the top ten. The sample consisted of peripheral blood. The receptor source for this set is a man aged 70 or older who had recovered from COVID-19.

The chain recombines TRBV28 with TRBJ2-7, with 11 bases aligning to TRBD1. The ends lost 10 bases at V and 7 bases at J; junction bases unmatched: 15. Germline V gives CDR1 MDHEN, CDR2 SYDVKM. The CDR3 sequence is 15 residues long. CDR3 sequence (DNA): TGTGCCATCACTCTTAACCGGGACAGGGGGGGAGAGCAGTACTTC. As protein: CAITLNRDRGGEQYF.

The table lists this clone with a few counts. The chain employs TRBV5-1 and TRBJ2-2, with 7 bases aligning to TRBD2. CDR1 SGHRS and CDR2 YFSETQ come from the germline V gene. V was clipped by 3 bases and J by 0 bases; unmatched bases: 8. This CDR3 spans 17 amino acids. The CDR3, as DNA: TGCGCCAGCAGCTCATATCAGCGGGAAACGAACACCGGGGAGCTGTTTTTT. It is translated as CASSSYQRETNTGELFF.

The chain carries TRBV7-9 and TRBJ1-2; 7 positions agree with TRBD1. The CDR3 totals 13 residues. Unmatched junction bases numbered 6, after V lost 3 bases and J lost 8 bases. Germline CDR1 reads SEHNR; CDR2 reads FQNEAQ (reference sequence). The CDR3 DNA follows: TGTGCCAGCAGCTTCTCTGGGGGACAGGGCTACACCTTC. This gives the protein CASSFSGGQGYTF.

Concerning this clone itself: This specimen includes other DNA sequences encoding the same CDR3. The CDR3 nucleotides read TGTGCCAGCAGTTTGGGCCAGCAAGAGACCCAGTACTTC. It yields the protein CASSLGQQETQYF. The chain links TRBV28 to TRBJ2-5; D gene ambiguous. V dropped 3 bases and J dropped 2 bases, with 7 bases sitting between them. CDR1 and CDR2 (germline): MDHEN, SYDVKM. The CDR3 covers 13 residues.

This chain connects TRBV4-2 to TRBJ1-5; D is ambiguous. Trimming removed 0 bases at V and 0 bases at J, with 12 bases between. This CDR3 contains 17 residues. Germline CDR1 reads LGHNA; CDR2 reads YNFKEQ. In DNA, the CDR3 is TGTGCCAGCAGCCAAGATTTATCGGGGAATAGCAATCAGCCCCAGCATTTT. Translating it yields CASSQDLSGNSNQPQHF.

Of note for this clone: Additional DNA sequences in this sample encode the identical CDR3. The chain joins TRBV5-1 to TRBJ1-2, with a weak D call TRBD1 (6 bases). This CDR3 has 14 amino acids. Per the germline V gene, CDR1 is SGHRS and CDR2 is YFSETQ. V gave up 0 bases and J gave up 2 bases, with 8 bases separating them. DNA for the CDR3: TGCGCCAGCAGCTTGGTAGGACAGAACTATGGCTACACCTTC. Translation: CASSLVGQNYGYTF.

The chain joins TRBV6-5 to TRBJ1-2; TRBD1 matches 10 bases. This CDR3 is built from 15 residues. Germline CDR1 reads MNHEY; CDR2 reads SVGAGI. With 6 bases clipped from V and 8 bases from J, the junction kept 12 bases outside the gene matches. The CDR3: CASSRETGGAGGYTF. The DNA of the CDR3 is TGTGCCAGCAGCAGAGAGACAGGGGGCGCTGGGGGCTACACCTTC.